The 8 T cell receptor beta chains listed next were all sequenced from one sample in a study of PD-1 blockade in classical Hodgkin lymphoma (dated by TCRdb to about 2020). Libraries were constructed by the immunoSEQ multiplex PCR assay. TCRdb provides this immuneACCESS table in a form limited to in-frame rearrangements. Some clones are lacking; in checked studies, under half of them reflect an unresolved V gene, and why the rest are absent is not known. For this sample there are roughly 40,000 clones; over 80% appear just once. The ten top clones hold about 10% of the sample. The time point label of this sample denotes: cycle 1 day 1 (C1D1), immediately before nivolumab initiation. Every trial patient had relapsed following autologous stem cell transplantation, and prior brentuximab vedotin exposure was what differed among cohorts A, B and C. Sequences were derived from peripheral blood mononuclear cells (PBMCs), sampled at baseline. The receptors come from a human donor with classical Hodgkin lymphoma.

The V and J genes are TRBV11-2 and TRBJ2-4; TRBD2 is a possible D gene (5 bases). This CDR3 region has 15 residues. Germline values: CDR1 SGHAT, CDR2 FQNNGV. V gave up 1 base and J gave up 6 bases, with 13 bases separating them. DNA for the CDR3: TGTGCCAGCAGCTTAGGGCCGGGCCGGGGAAACATTCAGTACTTC. It encodes CASSLGPGRGNIQYF.

The rearrangement joins TRBV5-1 to TRBJ1-6; 7 nucleotides match TRBD1. J was trimmed by 6 bases and V by 0 bases; bases with no gene match: 6. This CDR3 has 16 residues. The germline CDR1 and CDR2 sequences are SGHRS and YFSETQ. In nucleotides, the CDR3 is TGCGCCAGCAGCTTGGACAGGGGAGGGGGTAATTCACCCCTCCACTTT. It yields the protein CASSLDRGGGNSPLHF.

This chain joins TRBV5-1 and TRBJ2-7; 12 bases agree with TRBD1. The CDR3 runs 15 residues. V lost 4 bases to trimming and J lost 3 bases; unmatched junction nucleotides: 5. The V gene's germline CDR1 is SGHRS and CDR2 YFSETQ. CDR3 amino acids: CASSKWDRGLYEQYF. The CDR3 DNA follows: TGCGCCAGCAGCAAATGGGACAGGGGGCTCTACGAGCAGTACTTC.

J is TRBJ1-3 and V is TRBV19, with D possibly TRBD1 on 5 matching bases. Looked up from germline, CDR1 is LNHDA and CDR2 is SQIVND (reference sequence). There are 15 residues in the CDR3. Deletions cut 3 bases from V and 0 bases from J, with 9 bases between. For the CDR3, the DNA is TGTGCCAGTAGTATGGGGGGGTTCTCTGGAAACACCATATATTTT. Translation: CASSMGGFSGNTIYF.

The J gene is TRBJ1-2, the V gene TRBV10-3, with 7 bases identical to TRBD1. There are 12 residues in the CDR3. Germline-derived CDR1 and CDR2 are ENHRY and SYGVKD. V lost 8 bases and J lost 8; bases outside the gene matches: 8. The CDR3 sequence is CAIEEGAGGYTF. Written as DNA, the CDR3 is TGTGCCATCGAGGAGGGGGCCGGAGGCTACACCTTC.

The CDR3 loop is CASSLTWTGFNSGANVLTF. In nucleotides, the CDR3 is TGTGCCAGTAGTCTTACTTGGACAGGTTTCAACTCTGGGGCCAACGTCCTGACTTTC. This chain uses TRBV19 with TRBJ2-6, with TRBD1 identical over 7 bases. With V trimmed by 5 bases and J by 0 bases, 13 bases remained unmatched. The germline V gene encodes CDR1 LNHDA and CDR2 SQIVND (reference sequence). This CDR3 contains 19 residues. Together with reference TRBV19 and TRBJ2-6, the CDR3 gives the full variable domain: DGGITQSPKYLFRKEGQNVTLSCEQNLNHDAMYWYRQDPGQGLRLIYYSQIVNDFQKGDIAEGYSVSREKKESFPLTVTSAQKNPTAFYLCASSLTWTGFNSGANVLTFGAGSRLTVL.

Points on this clone: The junction and the germline gene differ at one end; a read error may be behind it. Other nucleotide sequences in the sample specify the same CDR3. This chain joins TRBV5-1 and TRBJ1-5; 7 bases fit TRBD1. CDR1 is SGHRS, CDR2 YFSETQ, per germline. This CDR3 has 14 residues. The CDR3 here is CASSLGQINQPQHF. CDR3 DNA: TGCGCTAGCAGCTTGGGACAGATCAATCAGCCCCAGCATTTT.

V gene TRBV29-1 combines with J gene TRBJ1-1; D remains unclear. Per the germline V gene, CDR1 is SQVTM and CDR2 is ANQGSEA. V was clipped by 3 bases and J by 1 base, with 9 bases between them. The CDR3 extends over 13 amino acids. The CDR3 region is CSVEVVENTEAFF. CDR3 nucleotides: TGCAGCGTTGAGGTGGTAGAGAACACTGAAGCTTTCTTT.